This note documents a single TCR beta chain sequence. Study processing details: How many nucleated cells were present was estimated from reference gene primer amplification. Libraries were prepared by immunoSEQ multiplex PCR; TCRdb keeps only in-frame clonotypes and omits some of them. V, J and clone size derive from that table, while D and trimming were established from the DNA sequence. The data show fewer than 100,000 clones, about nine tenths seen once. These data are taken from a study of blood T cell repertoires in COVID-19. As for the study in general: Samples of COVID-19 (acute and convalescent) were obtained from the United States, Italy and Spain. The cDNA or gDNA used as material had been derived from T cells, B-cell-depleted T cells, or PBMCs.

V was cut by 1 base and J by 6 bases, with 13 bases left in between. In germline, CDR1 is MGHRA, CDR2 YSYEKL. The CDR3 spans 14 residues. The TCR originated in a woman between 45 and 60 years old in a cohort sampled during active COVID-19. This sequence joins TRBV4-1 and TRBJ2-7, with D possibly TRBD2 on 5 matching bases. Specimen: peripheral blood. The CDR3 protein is CASSQGYEGSEQYF. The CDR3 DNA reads TGCGCCAGCAGCCAAGGCTATGAGGGCTCCGAGCAGTACTTC.